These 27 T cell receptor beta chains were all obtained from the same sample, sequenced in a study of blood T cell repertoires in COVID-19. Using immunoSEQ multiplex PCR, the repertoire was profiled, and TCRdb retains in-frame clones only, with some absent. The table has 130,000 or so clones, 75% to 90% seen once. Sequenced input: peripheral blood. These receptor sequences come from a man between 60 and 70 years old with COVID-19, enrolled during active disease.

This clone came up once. CDR3 sequence (DNA): TGTGCCAGTAGTACCAGACAGGGGGACTATGGCTACACCTTC. Its protein is CASSTRQGDYGYTF. The rearrangement uses TRBV19 and TRBJ1-2, with 9 bases fitting TRBD1. After removal of 4 bases from V and 3 bases from J, the junction contained 3 bases not matched to a gene. Germline CDR1 reads LNHDA; CDR2 reads SQIVND (reference sequence). The CDR3 is made up of 14 amino acids. Together with reference TRBV19 and TRBJ1-2, the CDR3 gives the full variable domain: DGGITQSPKYLFRKEGQNVTLSCEQNLNHDAMYWYRQDPGQGLRLIYYSQIVNDFQKGDIAEGYSVSREKKESFPLTVTSAQKNPTAFYLCASSTRQGDYGYTFGSGTRLTVV.

The CDR3 is CASSRGQSEETQYF. In DNA, the CDR3 is TGTGCCAGCAGCAGGGGACAGTCAGAGGAGACCCAGTACTTC. The chain recombines TRBV7-9 with TRBJ2-5, with 7 bases lining up with TRBD1. CDR3 length: 14 residues. The V segment lost 5 bases and the J segment 5 bases; nucleotides outside the gene matches: 8. Germline loops: CDR1 SEHNR, CDR2 FQNEAQ (reference sequence).

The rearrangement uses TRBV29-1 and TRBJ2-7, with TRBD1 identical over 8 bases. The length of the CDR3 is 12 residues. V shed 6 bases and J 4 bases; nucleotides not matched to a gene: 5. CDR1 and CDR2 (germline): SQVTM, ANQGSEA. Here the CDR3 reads CSVQTGGYEQYF. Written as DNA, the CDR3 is TGCAGCGTCCAAACAGGGGGGTACGAGCAGTACTTC.

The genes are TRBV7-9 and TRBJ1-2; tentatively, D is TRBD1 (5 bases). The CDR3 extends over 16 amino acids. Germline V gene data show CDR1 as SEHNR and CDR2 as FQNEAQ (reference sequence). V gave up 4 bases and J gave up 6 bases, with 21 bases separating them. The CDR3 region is CASSSITAGRVDGYTF. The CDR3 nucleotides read TGTGCCAGCAGCTCGATCACGGCAGGGAGGGTCGATGGCTACACCTTC.

CDR3 protein: CASSIDSNYGYTF. The CDR3 nucleotides are TGCGCCAGCAGCATCGACAGTAACTATGGCTACACCTTC. The genes are TRBV5-1 and TRBJ1-2; D may be TRBD1 (5 bases). The CDR3 is made up of 13 amino acids. Trimming took 4 bases from V and 1 from J, leaving 8 bases between them. Germline V lookup: CDR1 SGHRS, CDR2 YFSETQ.

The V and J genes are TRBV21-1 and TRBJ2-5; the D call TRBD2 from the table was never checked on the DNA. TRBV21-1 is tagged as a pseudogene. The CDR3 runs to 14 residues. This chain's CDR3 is CASSKRGSGETQYF. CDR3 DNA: TGTGCCAGCAGCAAGAGGGGTAGCGGGGAGACCCAGTACTTC.

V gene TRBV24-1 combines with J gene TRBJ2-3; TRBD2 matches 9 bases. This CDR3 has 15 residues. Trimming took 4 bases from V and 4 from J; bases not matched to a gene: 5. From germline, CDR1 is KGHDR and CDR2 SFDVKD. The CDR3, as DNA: TGTGCCACCAGTGAGGCGGGGGGGCCGTCAGATACGCAGTATTTT. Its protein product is CATSEAGGPSDTQYF.

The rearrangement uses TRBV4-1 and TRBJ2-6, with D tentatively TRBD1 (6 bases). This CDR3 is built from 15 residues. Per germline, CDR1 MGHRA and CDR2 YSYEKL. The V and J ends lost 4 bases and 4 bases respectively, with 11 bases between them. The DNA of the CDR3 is TGCGCCAGCAGCCTACAGGGATCCGGGGCCAACGTCCTGACTTTC. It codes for CASSLQGSGANVLTF.

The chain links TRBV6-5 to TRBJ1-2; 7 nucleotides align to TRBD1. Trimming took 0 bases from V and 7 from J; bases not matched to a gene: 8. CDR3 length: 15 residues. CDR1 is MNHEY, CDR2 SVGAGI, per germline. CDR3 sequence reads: CASSYSIGPGGGYTF. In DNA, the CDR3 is TGTGCCAGCAGTTACTCGATAGGCCCAGGGGGTGGCTACACCTTC.

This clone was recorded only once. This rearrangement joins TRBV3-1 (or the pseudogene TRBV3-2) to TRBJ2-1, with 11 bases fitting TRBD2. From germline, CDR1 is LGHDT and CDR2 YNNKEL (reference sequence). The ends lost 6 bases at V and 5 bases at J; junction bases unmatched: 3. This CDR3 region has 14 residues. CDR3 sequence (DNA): TGTGCCAGCAGAGGGACTAGCGGCCACAATGAGCAGTTCTTC. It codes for CASRGTSGHNEQFF.

The CDR3 region is CASSRTETYEQYF. CDR3 nucleotide sequence: TGTGCCAGCAGCCGGACAGAGACCTACGAGCAGTACTTC. V usage is TRBV7-8 and J usage is TRBJ2-7, with a possible D match to TRBD1 (6 bases). The length of the CDR3 is 13 residues. CDR1 SGHVS and CDR2 FQNEAQ come from the germline V gene. V dropped 5 bases and J dropped 2 bases, with 10 bases sitting between them. Full variable domain (missing parts from reference TRBV7-8 and TRBJ2-7): GAGVSQSPRYKVAKRGQDVALRCDPISGHVSLFWYQQALGQGPEFLTYFQNEAQLDKSGLPSDRFFAERPEGSVSTLKIQRTQQEDSAVYLCASSRTETYEQYFGPGTRLTVT.

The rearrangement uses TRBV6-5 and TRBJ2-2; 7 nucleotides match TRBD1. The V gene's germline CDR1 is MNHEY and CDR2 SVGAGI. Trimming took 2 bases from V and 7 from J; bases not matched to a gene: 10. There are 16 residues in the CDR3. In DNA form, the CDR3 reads TGTGCCAGCAGTTACGGGACAGCTCTCAAGGTCGGGGAGCTGTTTTTT. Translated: CASSYGTALKVGELFF.

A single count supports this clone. The CDR3 region is CASSSSGQVKNQPQHF. The CDR3 DNA reads TGTGCCAGCAGCTCTTCAGGACAGGTAAAGAATCAGCCCCAGCATTTT. This chain joins TRBV3-1 (or the pseudogene TRBV3-2) and TRBJ1-5; 7 bases align to TRBD1. Germline loops: CDR1 LGHDT, CDR2 YNNKEL (reference sequence). CDR3 length equals 16 residues. Trimming removed 5 bases from V and 4 bases from J; junction bases left unmatched: 11.

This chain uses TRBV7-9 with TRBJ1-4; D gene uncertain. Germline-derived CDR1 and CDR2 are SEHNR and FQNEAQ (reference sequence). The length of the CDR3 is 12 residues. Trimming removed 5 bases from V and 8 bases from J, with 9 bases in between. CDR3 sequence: CASSLVGEKLFF. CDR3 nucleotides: TGTGCCAGCAGCCTGGTCGGGGAAAAACTGTTTTTT.

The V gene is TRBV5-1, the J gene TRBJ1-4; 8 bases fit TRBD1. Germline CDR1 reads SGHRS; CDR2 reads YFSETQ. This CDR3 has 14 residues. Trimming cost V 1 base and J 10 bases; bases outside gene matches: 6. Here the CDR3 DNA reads TGCGCCAGCAGCTTGTCTGGACAGGGTGGAAAACTGTTTTTT. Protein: CASSLSGQGGKLFF.

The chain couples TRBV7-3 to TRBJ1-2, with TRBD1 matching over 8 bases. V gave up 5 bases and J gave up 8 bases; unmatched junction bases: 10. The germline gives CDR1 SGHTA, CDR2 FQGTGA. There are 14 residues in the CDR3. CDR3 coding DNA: TGTGCCAGCAGCCCAGGACAGGGAATTCGGGGCTACACCTTC. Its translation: CASSPGQGIRGYTF.

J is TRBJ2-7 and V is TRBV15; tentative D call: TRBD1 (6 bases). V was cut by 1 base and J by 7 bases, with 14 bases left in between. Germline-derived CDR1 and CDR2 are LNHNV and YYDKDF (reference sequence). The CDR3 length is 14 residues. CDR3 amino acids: CATSRAPGAREQYF. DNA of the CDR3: TGTGCCACCAGCAGAGCCCCAGGGGCGAGGGAGCAGTACTTC.

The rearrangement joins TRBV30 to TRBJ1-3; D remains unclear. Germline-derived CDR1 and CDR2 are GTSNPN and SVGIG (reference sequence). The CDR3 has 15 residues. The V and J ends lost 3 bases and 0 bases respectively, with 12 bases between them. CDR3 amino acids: CAWRPGTHSGNTIYF. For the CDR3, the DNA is TGTGCCTGGAGGCCAGGAACCCACTCTGGAAACACCATATATTTT.

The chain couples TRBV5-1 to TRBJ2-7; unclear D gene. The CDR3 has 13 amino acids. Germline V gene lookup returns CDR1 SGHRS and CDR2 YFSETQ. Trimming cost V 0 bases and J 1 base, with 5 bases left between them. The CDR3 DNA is TGCGCCAGCAGCTTGGACCAGTCCTACGAGCAGTACTTC. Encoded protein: CASSLDQSYEQYF.

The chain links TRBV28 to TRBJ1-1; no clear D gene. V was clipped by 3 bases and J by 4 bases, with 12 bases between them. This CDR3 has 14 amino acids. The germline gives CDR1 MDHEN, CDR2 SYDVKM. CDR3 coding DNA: TGTGCCAGCAGTTTTGGCGGGGTTAGCACTGAAGCTTTCTTT. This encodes CASSFGGVSTEAFF.

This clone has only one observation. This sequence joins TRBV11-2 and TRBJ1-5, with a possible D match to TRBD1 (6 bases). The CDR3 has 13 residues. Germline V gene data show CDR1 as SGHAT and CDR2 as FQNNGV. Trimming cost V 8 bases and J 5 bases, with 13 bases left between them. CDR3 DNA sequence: TGTGCCAGCGGCAGGGGAATCGATCAGCCCCAGCATTTT. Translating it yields CASGRGIDQPQHF. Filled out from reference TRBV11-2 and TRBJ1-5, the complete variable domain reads EAGVAQSPRYKIIEKRQSVAFWCNPISGHATLYWYQQILGQGPKLLIQFQNNGVVDDSQLPKDRFSAERLKGVDSTLKIQPAKLEDSAVYLCASGRGIDQPQHFGDGTRLSIL.

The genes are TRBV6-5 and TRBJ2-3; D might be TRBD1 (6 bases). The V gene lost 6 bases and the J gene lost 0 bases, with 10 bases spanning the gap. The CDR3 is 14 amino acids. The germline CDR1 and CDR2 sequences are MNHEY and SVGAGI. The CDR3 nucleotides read TGTGCCAGCAGGCCCGGACAGAGCACAGATACGCAGTATTTT. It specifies CASRPGQSTDTQYF.

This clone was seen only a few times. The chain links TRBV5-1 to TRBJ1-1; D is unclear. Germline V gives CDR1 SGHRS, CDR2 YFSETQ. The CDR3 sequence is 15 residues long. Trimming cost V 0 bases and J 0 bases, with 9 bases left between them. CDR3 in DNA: TGCGCCAGCAGCTTGGCCGAGATGGTGAACACTGAAGCTTTCTTT. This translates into CASSLAEMVNTEAFF. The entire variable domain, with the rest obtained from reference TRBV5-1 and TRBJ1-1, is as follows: KAGVTQTPRYLIKTRGQQVTLSCSPISGHRSVSWYQQTPGQGLQFLFEYFSETQRNKGNFPGRFSGRQFSNSRSEMNVSTLELGDSALYLCASSLAEMVNTEAFFGQGTRLTVV.

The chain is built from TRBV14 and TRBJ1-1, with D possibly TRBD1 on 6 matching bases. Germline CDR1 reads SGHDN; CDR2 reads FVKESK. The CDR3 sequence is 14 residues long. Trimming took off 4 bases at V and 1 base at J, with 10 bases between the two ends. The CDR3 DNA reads TGTGCCAGCAGCCCTCAGGGGCGGAACACTGAAGCTTTCTTT. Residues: CASSPQGRNTEAFF.

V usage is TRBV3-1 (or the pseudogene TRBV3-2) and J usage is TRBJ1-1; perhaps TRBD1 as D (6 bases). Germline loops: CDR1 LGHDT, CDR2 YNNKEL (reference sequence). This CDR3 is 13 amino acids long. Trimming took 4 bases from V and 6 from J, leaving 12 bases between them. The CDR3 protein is CASSRVGTPEAFF. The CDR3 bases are TGTGCCAGCAGCCGCGTCGGGACACCTGAAGCTTTCTTT.

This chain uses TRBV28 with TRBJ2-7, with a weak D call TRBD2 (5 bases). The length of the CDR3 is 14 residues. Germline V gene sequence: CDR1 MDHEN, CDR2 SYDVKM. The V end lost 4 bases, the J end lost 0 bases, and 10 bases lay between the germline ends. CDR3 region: CASSSLGSSYEQYF. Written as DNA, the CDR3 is TGTGCCAGCAGTTCCCTAGGGAGCTCCTACGAGCAGTACTTC.

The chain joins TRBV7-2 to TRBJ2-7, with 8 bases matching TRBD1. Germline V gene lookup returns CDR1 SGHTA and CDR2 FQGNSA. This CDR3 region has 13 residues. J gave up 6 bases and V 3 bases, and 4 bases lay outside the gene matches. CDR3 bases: TGTGCCAGCAGCTTCGGGACAGGACCCGAGCAGTACTTC. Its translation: CASSFGTGPEQYF.